Shown below are 13 T cell receptor beta chains from a single sample sequenced in a study of CD8+ T cells in alopecia areata. In each case, RNA was isolated and then reverse transcribed into cDNA as the sequencing template. TCRdb keeps only in-frame clones here, not all; method: immunoSEQ multiplex PCR. The table includes some 100,000 clones, 44% detected once. Documented treatment: oral pan-JAK inhibitor, 5-10 mg twice daily. This material consisted of CD8+ T cells sorted from blood, taken at week 24, from a patient treated with tofacitinib. These receptors were collected from a human donor with alopecia areata.

The genes are TRBV4-1 and TRBJ2-7; 11 bases match TRBD2. The length of the CDR3 is 16 residues. J gave up 3 bases and V 4 bases, and 8 bases lay outside the gene matches. Germline CDR1 and CDR2: MGHRA and YSYEKL. This chain's CDR3 is CASSLSTSGADYEQYF. The CDR3 bases are TGCGCCAGCAGCCTCTCGACTAGCGGGGCCGACTACGAGCAGTACTTC.

DNA of the CDR3: TGCGCCAGCAGCCTAATAGGGGAAACCGGGACCCAGTACTTC. This gives the protein CASSLIGETGTQYF. The V and J genes are TRBV4-1 and TRBJ2-5; D perhaps matches TRBD1 (5 bases). Trimming took 4 bases from V and 7 from J, leaving 16 bases between them. CDR3 length: 14 residues. Germline loops: CDR1 MGHRA, CDR2 YSYEKL.

The J gene is TRBJ2-3, the V gene TRBV9; 9 bases are a match to TRBD2. With V trimmed by 0 bases and J by 0 bases, 5 bases remained unmatched. The germline gives CDR1 SGDLS, CDR2 YYNGEE. The CDR3 covers 17 residues. CDR3 sequence reads: CASSVARTSASTDTQYF. CDR3 nucleotide sequence: TGTGCCAGCAGCGTAGCTAGGACTAGCGCGAGCACAGATACGCAGTATTTT.

This chain uses TRBV7-9 with TRBJ1-2; D may be TRBD1 (5 bases). The CDR3 is 15 residues long. The ends were cut back, 4 bases at V and 4 bases at J, with 16 bases in the middle. CDR1 SEHNR and CDR2 FQNEAQ come from the germline V gene (reference sequence). The CDR3 protein is CASSSPGRTSYGYTF. The CDR3 DNA follows: TGTGCCAGCAGCTCACCGGGACGGACTAGCTATGGCTACACCTTC.

This chain connects TRBV25-1 to TRBJ2-7; TRBD2 agrees at 8 bases. Germline CDR1 MGHDK, CDR2 SYGVNS. V was clipped by 6 bases and J by 5 bases; unmatched bases: 9. The CDR3 runs 14 residues. CDR3 region: CASSPGGRRDEQYF. CDR3 coding DNA: TGTGCCAGCAGCCCGGGGGGGCGGAGGGACGAGCAGTACTTC.

The CDR3 is CASSPLSGNQPQHF. CDR3 in DNA: TGTGCCAGCAGTCCGCTCTCTGGCAATCAGCCCCAGCATTTT. V gene TRBV6-5 combines with J gene TRBJ1-5; D unresolved. Germline CDR1 reads MNHEY; CDR2 reads SVGAGI. Trimming removed 5 bases at V and 2 bases at J, with 10 bases between. This CDR3 has 14 residues.

V gene TRBV29-1 combines with J gene TRBJ1-1; D is unresolved. The germline V gene has CDR1 SQVTM and CDR2 ANQGSEA. The length of the CDR3 is 11 residues. The V end was cut by 1 base, the J end by 10 bases, with 10 bases between. The CDR3 spells CSVEVNLGAFF. As DNA, the CDR3 is TGCAGCGTTGAAGTAAATTTGGGAGCTTTCTTT.

Only a few counts were recorded for this clone. The V call is TRBV27, the J call TRBJ2-5, with a possible D match to TRBD1 (5 bases). In germline, CDR1 is MNHEY, CDR2 SMNVEV (reference sequence). With 0 bases removed from V and 5 bases from J, the gap between germline ends came to 10 bases. The length of the CDR3 is 14 residues. The CDR3 DNA reads TGTGCCAGCAGTTTATCTCCAGGGTGGGAGACCCAGTACTTC. It encodes CASSLSPGWETQYF.

The chain is built from TRBV6-5 and TRBJ1-2; D remains unclear. Germline V lookup: CDR1 MNHEY, CDR2 SVGAGI. This CDR3 is built from 11 residues. V was trimmed by 11 bases and J by 8 bases, leaving 15 bases between them. The CDR3, as DNA: TGTGCCGCAAGAGGGTCGCCGGGCTACACCTTC. Protein product: CAARGSPGYTF.

The chain carries TRBV9 and TRBJ2-3, with a tentative D call TRBD2 (6 bases). V lost 2 bases to trimming and J lost 2 bases, with 12 bases between them. The CDR3 is made up of 15 amino acids. The germline gives CDR1 SGDLS, CDR2 YYNGEE. The CDR3, as DNA: TGTGCCAGCAGCGTCGGCTTAGCGGACACAGATACGCAGTATTTT. It is translated as CASSVGLADTDTQYF.

The genes are TRBV13 and TRBJ2-7; 10 bases are a match to TRBD2. The CDR3 length is 17 residues. Germline V gene sequence: CDR1 PRHDT, CDR2 FYEKMQ (reference sequence). V lost 5 bases and J lost 3; bases outside the gene matches: 13. CDR3: CASSNAGTSDLFYEQYF. Here the CDR3 DNA reads TGTGCCAGCAGCAACGCCGGGACTAGCGATCTTTTCTACGAGCAGTACTTC.

In this sample, this clone turned up once. The CDR3 sequence is CASSWGYEQFF. CDR3 DNA sequence: TGTGCCAGCAGTTGGGGTTATGAGCAGTTCTTC. This chain joins TRBV27 and TRBJ2-1; D not resolved. The CDR3 totals 11 residues. Trimming pared 4 bases from V and 8 bases from J, leaving 6 bases between. The germline CDR1 and CDR2 sequences are MNHEY and SMNVEV (reference sequence).

Many counts were recorded for this clone. The chain uses TRBV29-1 and TRBJ2-6; 7 positions agree with TRBD2. CDR3 length: 14 residues. Per the germline V gene, CDR1 is SQVTM and CDR2 is ANQGSEA. V was pared by 6 bases and J by 10 bases, with 12 bases of the junction left unmatched. The CDR3 coding sequence is TGCAGCGTACGAGGGAGGGACTCTTTGAACGTCCTGACTTTC. This sequence encodes CSVRGRDSLNVLTF.